This T cell receptor beta chain was identified in a study of T cell repertoires in cytomegalovirus infection. On the study more broadly: Public TCR beta signature analysis indicated the presence of both CMV infection and matching HLA type.

TCRdb re-called the reads with MiXCR, one entry per CDR3 protein. The profile shows 570,000 or so distinct CDR3 sequences, around two fifths of them singletons. CDR3 length: 13 residues. CDR1 and CDR2 (germline): MDHEN, SYDVKM. Trimming removed 4 bases at V and 5 bases at J, with 10 bases between. Comment on this clonotype: As yet, its antigen is unknown.

The clonotype was recovered from a human donor in good health (CMV status not recorded). Some clones in this sample may be carry-over from other donors' samples. The chain employs TRBV28 and TRBJ2-3; D is ambiguous. The sample was cultured PBMCs, taken from culture after CMV antigen stimulation. CDR3 region: CASSSVGKDTQYF. In DNA, the CDR3 is TGTGCCAGCAGTTCGGTGGGGAAAGATACGCAGTATTTT. Filled out from reference TRBV28 and TRBJ2-3, the complete variable domain reads DVKVTQSSRYLVKRTGEKVFLECVQDMDHENMFWYRQDPGLGLRLIYFSYDVKMKEKGDIPEGYSVSREKKERFSLILESASTNQTSMYLCASSSVGKDTQYFGPGTRLTVL.